A selection of T cell receptor beta chains follows, all from one sample in a study of blood T cells in healthy people across ages. One entry per CDR3 protein, called by TCRdb with MiXCR from the 5' RACE reads. The sample carries around 1.5 million distinct CDR3 sequences, almost 35% recorded once. The specimen sequenced was blood. Receptors originate from a woman in her 30s in good health. Each CDR3 is given with its conserved first and last residue. A D gene is named only where the DNA matches it firmly. Size values are once, few and many counts, or a class for expanded clones, and some rows have none.

TRBJ2-3,TRBV5-8,.,TRBD2,CASSFGLAGGQHTQYF,TGTGCCAGCAGCTTTGGACTAGCGGGAGGGCAACATACGCAGTATTTT
TRBJ1-6,TRBV30,.,TRBD1,CAGDRGLDSPLHF,TGTGCTGGGGACAGGGGATTAGATTCACCCCTCCACTTT
TRBJ2-1,TRBV9,few,.,CASSVEASSYNEQFF,TGTGCCAGCAGCGTAGAGGCTAGCTCCTACAATGAGCAGTTCTTC
TRBJ2-1,TRBV24-1,.,TRBD2,CATSDFGSGTSYNEQFF,TGTGCCACCAGTGATTTTGGGAGCGGGACCTCCTACAATGAGCAGTTCTTC
TRBJ2-7,TRBV12-3/TRBV12-4,.,.,CASNARGATYEQYF,TGTGCCAGCAATGCGAGGGGGGCCACCTACGAGCAGTACTTC
TRBJ2-1,TRBV27,.,TRBD2,CASWRESNNEQFF,TGTGCCAGCTGGCGGGAGTCGAACAATGAGCAGTTCTTC
TRBJ1-4,TRBV5-1,few,.,CASSLEGRAGEKLFF,TGCGCCAGCAGCTTGGAAGGCAGGGCCGGGGAAAAACTGTTTTTT
TRBJ1-3,TRBV12-3/TRBV12-4,few,TRBD1,CASARRGSGNTIYF,TGTGCCAGCGCGCGCAGGGGGTCTGGAAACACCATATATTTT
TRBJ2-7,TRBV29-1,.,TRBD2,CSVEGGDLPSEQYF,TGCAGCGTTGAGGGGGGGGACCTGCCCTCCGAGCAGTACTTC
TRBJ2-2,TRBV29-1,few,.,CSVEQGLGELFF,TGCAGCGTTGAACAGGGCCTCGGGGAGCTGTTTTTT
TRBJ2-5,TRBV7-2,many,TRBD2,CASSLRAGEETQYF,TGTGCCAGCAGCTTAAGAGCGGGAGAAGAGACCCAGTACTTC